The rows below give T cell receptor beta chains drawn from one sample of a study of T cells after yellow fever vaccination. TCRdb recomputed calls from the 5' RACE reads with MiXCR, one row per CDR3 protein. The sample lists fewer than 400,000 distinct CDR3 sequences; around a tenth were seen once. The material sequenced was CD4+ T cells sorted from PBMCs, taken 45 days after the yellow fever booster vaccination. The receptors were sampled from a man between 18 and 29 years old who received the YFV17D yellow fever vaccine. CDR3s include the opening cysteine and the closing phenylalanine or tryptophan. A D gene is named only where the DNA matches it firmly. Only some rows state a clone size, as once, few, many or a class for expanded clones.

clone_size | j_call | d_call | v_call | cdr3_nt | cdr3_aa
few | TRBJ2-5 | TRBD2 | TRBV6-5 | TGTGCCAGCAGTTACTCCGGGACTACGGAGACCCAGTACTTC | CASSYSGTTETQYF
- | TRBJ2-1 | TRBD2 | TRBV6-2/TRBV6-3 | TGTGCCAGCAGTAGCGGGGGGTCAAAGAATGAGCAGTTCTTC | CASSSGGSKNEQFF
- | TRBJ2-7 | TRBD2 | TRBV28 | TGTGCCAGCAGTCGCGGGGGGGAGGGATCCTACGAGCAGTACTTC | CASSRGGEGSYEQYF
few | TRBJ2-6 | - | TRBV7-3 | TGTGCCAGCAAACCGGCAGGGGCGGCCAACGTCCTGACTTTC | CASKPAGAANVLTF
few | TRBJ2-3 | - | TRBV7-2 | TGTGCCAGCAGCCGGGGGGCTAGCCGCACAGATACGCAGTATTTT | CASSRGASRTDTQYF
- | TRBJ2-2 | - | TRBV6-5 | TGTGCCAGCAGCCCCCCCGGAAGGTCGGCCGGGGAGCTGTTTTTT | CASSPPGRSAGELFF
- | TRBJ1-3 | - | TRBV6-6 | TGTGCCAGCAGTTACTCCTCCACGGGGGAGAGCTCTGGAAACACCATATATTTT | CASSYSSTGESSGNTIYF
once | TRBJ2-2 | TRBD2 | TRBV12-3/TRBV12-4 | TGTGCCAGCAGCCTTTTTTCTAGCGGGGGGACTCTCACCGGGGAGCTGTTTTTT | CASSLFSSGGTLTGELFF
- | TRBJ2-2 | - | TRBV9 | TGTGCCAGCAGCGTAGCTGGAGCCGCGAACACCGGGGAGCTGTTTTTT | CASSVAGAANTGELFF
- | TRBJ2-7 | TRBD1 | TRBV20-1 | TGCAGTGCTAGAGATACCGGGACAGGGGGATCCTACGAGCAGTACTTC | CSARDTGTGGSYEQYF
- | TRBJ2-3 | - | TRBV7-6 | TGTGCCAGCAGCTTGATCCCACCGCCTCATACGCAGTATTTT | CASSLIPPPHTQYF
few | TRBJ2-3 | TRBD2 | TRBV9 | TGTGCCAGCAGCGTATTTTCTAGCGGATACACAGATACGCAGTATTTT | CASSVFSSGYTDTQYF
few | TRBJ2-7 | - | TRBV11-2 | TGTGCCAGCAGCACCGATCTAAGCTCCTACGAGCAGTACTTC | CASSTDLSSYEQYF
- | TRBJ1-2 | - | TRBV6-5 | TGTGCCAGCAGGGACAGTGCTAACTATGGCTACACCTTC | CASRDSANYGYTF
many | TRBJ2-1 | - | TRBV9 | TGTGCCAGCAGCGTAGGGGCTGGGAATGAGCAGTTCTTC | CASSVGAGNEQFF
- | TRBJ2-7 | TRBD2 | TRBV7-2 | TGTGCCAGCAGTCCCCAGGCGGGGGGAAGCTCCTACGAGCAGTACTTC | CASSPQAGGSSYEQYF
- | TRBJ2-3 | TRBD2 | TRBV20-1 | TGCAGTGCTTACTTAGCGGGGACGTACACAGATACGCAGTATTTT | CSAYLAGTYTDTQYF
many | TRBJ2-5 | - | TRBV5-1 | TGCGCCAGCAGCTTGTGGTCCGGCAAGGCTGGGGAGACCCAGTACTTC | CASSLWSGKAGETQYF
many | TRBJ2-2 | TRBD1 | TRBV20-1 | TGCAGTGCTAGCGCGAACAGGGGAACCGGGGAGCTGTTTTTT | CSASANRGTGELFF
few | TRBJ2-3 | - | TRBV25-1 | TGTGCCAGCAGTGATTCGGGGGATACGCAGTATTTT | CASSDSGDTQYF
- | TRBJ1-4 | - | TRBV5-4 | TGTGCCAGCAGCTTGGGAGGGACGATTGCAACTAATGAAAAACTGTTTTTT | CASSLGGTIATNEKLFF
- | TRBJ2-1 | - | TRBV4-1 | TGCGCCAGCAGCCAGGTAAACATCGTCTCCTACAATGAGCAGTTCTTC | CASSQVNIVSYNEQFF
few | TRBJ2-5 | - | TRBV3-1 | TGTGCCAGCAGCCTACAGGGTTCAGAGACCCAGTACTTC | CASSLQGSETQYF
few | TRBJ2-3 | TRBD1 | TRBV11-2 | TGTGCCAGCAGAAATCAGGGGGCGCTCAGCACAGATACGCAGTATTTT | CASRNQGALSTDTQYF
many | TRBJ2-1 | - | TRBV12-3/TRBV12-4 | TGTGCCAGCAGGCGGACAGTGGCGAATGAGCAGTTCTTC | CASRRTVANEQFF
- | TRBJ2-7 | - | TRBV21-1 | TGTGCCAGCAGCAAAGATCTCAGCTCCTACGAGCAGTACTTC | CASSKDLSSYEQYF
few | TRBJ2-4 | TRBD2 | TRBV27 | TGTGCCAGCAGTCCAGGACTAGCGGGGGGAGAAAACATTCAGTACTTC | CASSPGLAGGENIQYF
- | TRBJ1-1 | - | TRBV28 | TGTGCCAGCAGCTATTCCATAGGGGCGGGTGGGCACACTGAAGCTTTCTTT | CASSYSIGAGGHTEAFF
few | TRBJ1-4 | - | TRBV5-5 | TGTGCCAGCAGCTTGGTAGTCCCCCGAAGTGAAAAACTGTTTTTT | CASSLVVPRSEKLFF
few | TRBJ2-1 | TRBD2 | TRBV12-5 | TGTGCTAGTGGCAACCCGGGACTAGCGGGGGTTTCCTACAATGAGCAGTTCTTC | CASGNPGLAGVSYNEQFF
few | TRBJ1-2 | TRBD1 | TRBV5-6 | TGTGCCAGCAGATTGACGGGGACAGGGGGGAACTATGGCTACACCTTC | CASRLTGTGGNYGYTF
few | TRBJ1-2 | - | TRBV4-1 | TGCGCCAGCAGCCAGCGGGGCCTCGGGGGCTACACCTTC | CASSQRGLGGYTF
many | TRBJ1-5 | TRBD1 | TRBV6-2/TRBV6-3 | TGTGCCAGCACCGATACAGGGGAAGGGGTCAATCAGCCCCAGCATTTT | CASTDTGEGVNQPQHF
few | TRBJ1-2 | - | TRBV5-6 | TGTGCCAGCAGCTTTGACGGAGGGGCTGGCTATGGCTACACCTTC | CASSFDGGAGYGYTF
few | TRBJ2-2 | TRBD2 | TRBV5-4 | TGTGCCAGCAGCTTGGCCCAGCGGGGAGGGACCGGGGAGCTGTTTTTT | CASSLAQRGGTGELFF
- | TRBJ2-5 | TRBD1 | TRBV6-5 | TGTGCCAGCAGTGCTCGCAGCGACAGGGGGCGACGAGAGACCCAGTACTTC | CASSARSDRGRRETQYF
few | TRBJ2-1 | - | TRBV20-1 | TGCAGTGCTAAGCTTGGCGCTCTCTCCTACAATGAGCAGTTCTTC | CSAKLGALSYNEQFF
few | TRBJ2-7 | TRBD1 | TRBV20-1 | TGCAGTGCGTCCTGGGACAGAGGATACTACGAGCAGTACTTC | CSASWDRGYYEQYF
- | TRBJ1-6 | - | TRBV2 | TGTGCCAGCACTTGGGACCGGGCCTATTCACCCCTCCACTTT | CASTWDRAYSPLHF
few | TRBJ2-1 | TRBD1 | TRBV7-9 | TGTGCCAGCAGCTTTGGGACAGGAAAGAAGAATGAGCAGTTCTTC | CASSFGTGKKNEQFF
- | TRBJ2-2 | - | TRBV4-1 | TGCGCCAGCAGCCAACTGGGACCTTCGAACACCGGGGAGCTGTTTTTT | CASSQLGPSNTGELFF
- | TRBJ2-5 | - | TRBV7-2 | TGTGCCAGCAGCTTGACGCGGGAGACCCAGTACTTC | CASSLTRETQYF
few | TRBJ2-1 | - | TRBV29-1 | TGCAGCGTTGAAGGGGGCAGCTCCTACAATGAGCAGTTCTTC | CSVEGGSSYNEQFF
few | TRBJ1-1 | - | TRBV24-1 | TGTGCCACCAGTGACGGGGTGGGAGCTTTCTTT | CATSDGVGAFF
- | TRBJ2-7 | - | TRBV5-1 | TGCGCCAGCAGCTTGGAAGGCCGCTACGAGCAGTACTTC | CASSLEGRYEQYF
few | TRBJ2-2 | TRBD1 | TRBV12-3/TRBV12-4 | TGTGCCAGCAGTTTCAGTACAGGGGGTATCGGGGAGCTGTTTTTT | CASSFSTGGIGELFF
few | TRBJ2-3 | - | TRBV3-1 | TGTGCCAGCAGCCAAGATGGGGGGCCAGATACGCAGTATTTT | CASSQDGGPDTQYF
- | TRBJ1-1 | TRBD1 | TRBV5-1 | TGCGCCAGCAGCATACTAGGACAGGGAGGGAACACTGAAGCTTTCTTT | CASSILGQGGNTEAFF
- | TRBJ2-7 | - | TRBV5-4 | TGTGCCAGCAGCTTTTCCGGGTGGGAGCAGTACTTC | CASSFSGWEQYF
few | TRBJ2-7 | - | TRBV29-1 | TGCAGCGTTGAACAGGCGCGCGAGCAGTACTTC | CSVEQAREQYF
few | TRBJ1-1 | TRBD1 | TRBV2 | TGTGCCAGTGGACAGGGGGTCTACGCGGCTGAAGCTTTCTTT | CASGQGVYAAEAFF
few | TRBJ1-3 | - | TRBV6-6 | TGTGCCAGCAGTCGTCTCGGGGCAGCCACGGGAAACACCATATATTTT | CASSRLGAATGNTIYF
- | TRBJ1-1 | - | TRBV20-1 | TGCAGTGCTAGCCTCACCCTAGGGGCTCGGGGTGAAGCTTTCTTT | CSASLTLGARGEAFF
- | TRBJ2-4 | - | TRBV4-3 | TGCGCCAGCAGCCAAGATCCCTATGACATTCAGTACTTC | CASSQDPYDIQYF
- | TRBJ2-5 | - | TRBV15 | TGTGCCACCAGCAGAGGGGAAGGGTACGAGACCCAGTACTTC | CATSRGEGYETQYF
few | TRBJ2-5 | TRBD2 | TRBV3-1 | TGTGCCAGCAGCCAACTGCGGCGGGGGGTACAAGAGACCCAGTACTTC | CASSQLRRGVQETQYF
few | TRBJ1-5 | - | TRBV5-1 | TGCGCCAGCAGCTTGGACCCAACCATAGGCAATCAGCCCCAGCATTTT | CASSLDPTIGNQPQHF
many | TRBJ1-6 | - | TRBV11-2 | TGTGCCAGCAGCTTGAGGTCCGGGGTCTCACCCCTCCACTTT | CASSLRSGVSPLHF
many | TRBJ2-5 | TRBD2 | TRBV10-3 | TGTGCCATCAGTGTGACGGGACTAGCGGGGGCCCAAGAGACCCAGTACTTC | CAISVTGLAGAQETQYF
- | TRBJ2-5 | - | TRBV5-4 | TGTGCCAGCACCCTAGGGGGGTACCAAGAGACCCAGTACTTC | CASTLGGYQETQYF